This T cell receptor (beta chain) was profiled in a study of early T cells in non-severe SARS-CoV-2 infection. At least ten counts were recorded for this clonotype. Antigen unknown. Notes on the study in general: Anti-spike CD8 responses were favored in VDJdb matching, and private and CD4 specificities were missed.

Molecules of cDNA were individually given unique molecular identifiers that were attached to them. One entry per CDR3 protein results from TCRdb running MiXCR on the 5' RACE reads. This table holds some 28,000 distinct CDR3 sequences, 9.5% to 10% found once. The clonotype originates from an adult who was a healthcare worker with PCR-confirmed SARS-CoV-2 infection or an uninfected control (not recorded which). Material for sequencing was whole blood.

CDR3 protein: CASSLPSGGREQFF. CDR3 DNA sequence: TGTGCCAGCAGTCTCCCTAGCGGGGGCCGTGAGCAGTTCTTC. This chain links TRBV28 with TRBJ2-1; TRBD2 aligns across 10 bases. The germline V gene encodes CDR1 MDHEN and CDR2 SYDVKM. V was pared by 5 bases and J by 9 bases, with 7 bases of the junction left unmatched. This CDR3 is built from 14 residues.